This T cell receptor (beta chain) derives from a study of molecular identifiers for immune sequencing clone quantification. The CDR3 is made up of 15 amino acids. Germline assignment: CDR1 LNHNV and CDR2 YYDKDF (reference sequence). V was cut by 3 bases and J by 0 bases, with 9 bases left in between. The use of previously described methods and listed TCR primers produced the bulk TCR libraries. TCRdb reprocessed the PCR reads with MiXCR, giving one entry per CDR3 protein. The sample has 250,000 to 350,000 distinct CDR3 sequences, 20% to 25% seen once. This clonotype was observed many times. Sequencing was carried out using naive CD8+ T cells from blood, with Jurkat cell RNA spiked in. The subset here: FACS-sorted CD8+CD4-CCR7+CD45RA+ naive T cells. The chain couples TRBV15 to TRBJ1-5, with a tentative D call TRBD1 (6 bases). The receptor's source is a human donor in good health. Some libraries in this study had Jurkat cell RNA spiked in. Here the CDR3 reads CATSRNRDSNQPQHF. CDR3 nucleotides: TGTGCCACCAGCAGGAACAGGGATAGCAATCAGCCCCAGCATTTT.